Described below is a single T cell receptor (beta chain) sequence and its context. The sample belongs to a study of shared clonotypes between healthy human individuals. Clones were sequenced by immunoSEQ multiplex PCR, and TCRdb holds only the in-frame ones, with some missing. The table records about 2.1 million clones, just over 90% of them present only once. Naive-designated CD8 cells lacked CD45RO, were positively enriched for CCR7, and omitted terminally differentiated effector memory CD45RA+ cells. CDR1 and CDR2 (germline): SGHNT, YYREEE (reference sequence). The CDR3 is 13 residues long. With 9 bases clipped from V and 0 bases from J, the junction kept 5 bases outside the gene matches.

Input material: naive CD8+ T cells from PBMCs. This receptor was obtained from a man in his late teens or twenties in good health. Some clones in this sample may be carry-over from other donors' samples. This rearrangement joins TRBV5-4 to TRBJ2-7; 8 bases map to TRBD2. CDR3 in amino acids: CATSGPVSYEQYF. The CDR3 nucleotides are TGTGCCACTAGCGGGCCCGTCTCCTACGAGCAGTACTTC.